The source of this TCR beta chain is a study of cytomegalovirus exposure and HLA in healthy donors. As for the study in general: In an earlier analysis, approximately 120 million unique TCR beta sequences were found from some 170 million T cells. Study findings and constraints: A cluster of highly shared sequence variants was likely a sequencing artifact.

As for this clone: Its antigen is currently unknown.

In nominal health when sampled, donors likely had unrecorded immune exposures nonetheless. Primers: 60 Vbeta forward and 13 Jbeta reverse. The protocol was immunoSEQ multiplex PCR, while the TCRdb copy is restricted to in-frame clones and leaves out a portion. The top ten clones hold around 7.2% of a sample with over 150,000 clones, roughly 77% of them seen once. CDR3 length: 13 amino acids. The V gene lost 4 bases and the J gene lost 2 bases, with 9 bases spanning the gap. From germline, CDR1 is MNHNS and CDR2 SASEGT. This sequence originates from a man between 25 and 39 years old in good health and CMV-seropositive. The genes are TRBV6-1 and TRBJ2-7; D remains unclear. The sequenced sample was PBMCs. CDR3 protein: CASSGDLAYEQYF. The DNA for the CDR3 is TGTGCCAGCAGTGGCGACTTAGCCTACGAGCAGTACTTC.